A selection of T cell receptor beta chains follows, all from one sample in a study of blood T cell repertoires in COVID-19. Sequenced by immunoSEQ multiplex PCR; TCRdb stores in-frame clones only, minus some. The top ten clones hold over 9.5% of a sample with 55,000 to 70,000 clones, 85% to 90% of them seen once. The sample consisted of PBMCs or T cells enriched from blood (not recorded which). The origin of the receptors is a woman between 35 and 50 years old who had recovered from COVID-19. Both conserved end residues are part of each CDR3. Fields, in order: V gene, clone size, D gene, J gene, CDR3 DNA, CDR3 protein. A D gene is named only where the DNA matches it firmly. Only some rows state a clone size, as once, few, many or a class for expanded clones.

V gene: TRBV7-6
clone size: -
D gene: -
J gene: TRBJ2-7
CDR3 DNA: TGTGCCAGCAGCTCAGGATTCGACGAGCAGTACTTC
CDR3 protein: CASSSGFDEQYF

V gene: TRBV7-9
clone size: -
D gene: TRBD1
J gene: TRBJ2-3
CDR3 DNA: TGTGCCAGCGGACAGGGAGGTACAGATACGCAGTATTTT
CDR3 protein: CASGQGGTDTQYF

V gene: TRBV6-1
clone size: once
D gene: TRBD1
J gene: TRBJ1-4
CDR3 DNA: TGTGCCAGCAGTGAAGCGCAGGGGGCTTTTGAAAAACTGTTTTTT
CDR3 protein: CASSEAQGAFEKLFF

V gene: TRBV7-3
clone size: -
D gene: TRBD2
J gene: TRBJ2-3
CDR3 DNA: TGTGCCAGCAGCCGCGGGGGGGCTGGCACAGATACGCAGTATTTT
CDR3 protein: CASSRGGAGTDTQYF

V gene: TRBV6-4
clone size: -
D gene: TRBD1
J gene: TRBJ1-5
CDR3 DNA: TGTGCCAGGGACCCAAACTCACGCGACAGGGGGCGAAGCAATCAGCCCCAGCATTTT
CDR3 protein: CARDPNSRDRGRSNQPQHF

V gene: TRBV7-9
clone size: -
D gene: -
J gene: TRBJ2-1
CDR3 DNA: TGTGCCAGCAGCTTAGTGGGGAGGCAGGGGGGCGATGAGCAGTTCTTC
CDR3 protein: CASSLVGRQGGDEQFF

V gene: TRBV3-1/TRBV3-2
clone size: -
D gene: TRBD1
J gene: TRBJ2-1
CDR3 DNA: TGTGCCAGCAGCTTAACCGGGACAGGGCCTAACAATGAGCAGTTCTTC
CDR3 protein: CASSLTGTGPNNEQFF

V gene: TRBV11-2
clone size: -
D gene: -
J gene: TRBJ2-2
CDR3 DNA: TGTGCCAGCAGCTTAGAGGGAGTCACCGGGGAGCTGTTTTTT
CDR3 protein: CASSLEGVTGELFF

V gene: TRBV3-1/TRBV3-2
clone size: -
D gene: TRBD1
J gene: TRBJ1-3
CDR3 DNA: TGTGCCAGCAGCCGAGGGGGACAGGGCGGCGGAAACACCATATATTTT
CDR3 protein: CASSRGGQGGGNTIYF

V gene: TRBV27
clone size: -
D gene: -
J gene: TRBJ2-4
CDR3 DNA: TGTGCCAGCAGCTCTTGGTCCGGGGTAGCCAAAAACATTCAGTACTTC
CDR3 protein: CASSSWSGVAKNIQYF

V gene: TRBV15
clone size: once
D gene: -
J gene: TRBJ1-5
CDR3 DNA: TGTGCCACCAGCAGAGATCGGGGAAATGACAATCAGCCCCAGCATTTT
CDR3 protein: CATSRDRGNDNQPQHF

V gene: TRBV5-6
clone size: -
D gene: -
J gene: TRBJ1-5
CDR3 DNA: TGTGCCAGCAGCTCTTCATCAGACAGGACCAACAATCAGCCCCAGCATTTT
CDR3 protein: CASSSSSDRTNNQPQHF

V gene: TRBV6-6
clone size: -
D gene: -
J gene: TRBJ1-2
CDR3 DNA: TGTGCCAGCAGCCGAAAACAGGGTTCCTACTATGGCTACACCTTC
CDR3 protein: CASSRKQGSYYGYTF

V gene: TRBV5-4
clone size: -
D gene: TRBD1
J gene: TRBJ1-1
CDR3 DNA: TGTGCCAGCAGCTTGGCAGGACAGGGGTACACTGAAGCTTTCTTT
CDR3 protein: CASSLAGQGYTEAFF

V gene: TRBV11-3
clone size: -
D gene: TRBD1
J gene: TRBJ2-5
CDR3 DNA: TGTGCCAGCAGCCCCGGGGGGGACAGGGGGCTTGAGACCCAGTACTTC
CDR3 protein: CASSPGGDRGLETQYF

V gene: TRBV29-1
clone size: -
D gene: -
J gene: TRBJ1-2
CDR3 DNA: TGCAGCGTTGAAGATCTCTCAGGGTTCTATGGCTACACCTTC
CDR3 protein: CSVEDLSGFYGYTF

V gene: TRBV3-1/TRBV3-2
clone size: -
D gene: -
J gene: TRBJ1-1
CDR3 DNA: TGTGCCAGCAGAAGTCAGGAGAACACTGAAGCTTTCTTT
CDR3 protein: CASRSQENTEAFF

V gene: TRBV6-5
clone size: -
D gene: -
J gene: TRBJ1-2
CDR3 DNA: TGTGCCAGCAGCATGACAGTGGGCTACACCTTC
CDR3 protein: CASSMTVGYTF

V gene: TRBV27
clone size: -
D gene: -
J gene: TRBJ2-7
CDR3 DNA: TGTGCCAGCAGTCAGGGGTACGAGCAGTACTTC
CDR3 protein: CASSQGYEQYF

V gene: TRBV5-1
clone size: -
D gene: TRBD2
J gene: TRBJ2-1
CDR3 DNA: TGCGCCAGCAGCGCAGGGACTAGCGGATCCTACAATGAGCAGTTCTTC
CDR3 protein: CASSAGTSGSYNEQFF

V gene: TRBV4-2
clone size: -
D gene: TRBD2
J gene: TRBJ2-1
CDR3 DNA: TGTGCCAGCAGCCAAGACCAGCGGGGGGGACTATTCAATGAGCAGTTCTTC
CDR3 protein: CASSQDQRGGLFNEQFF

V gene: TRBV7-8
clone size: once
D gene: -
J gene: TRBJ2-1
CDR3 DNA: TGTGCCAGCAGCTCAGGGACCTACAATGAGCAGTTCTTC
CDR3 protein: CASSSGTYNEQFF

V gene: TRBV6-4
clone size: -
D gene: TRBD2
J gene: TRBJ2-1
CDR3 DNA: TGTGCCAGCAGTGAAGCGGGGGGGCATATGGGTGAGCAGTTCTTC
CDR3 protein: CASSEAGGHMGEQFF

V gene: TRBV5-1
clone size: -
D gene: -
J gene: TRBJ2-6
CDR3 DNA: TGCGCCAGCAGCTTCCAGGGTCTAGGGGCCAACGTCCTGACTTTC
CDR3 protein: CASSFQGLGANVLTF

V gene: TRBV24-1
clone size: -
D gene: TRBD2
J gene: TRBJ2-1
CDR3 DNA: TGTGCCACCAGTGATTTTAACCGGGGGGGGATCAATGAGCAGTTCTTC
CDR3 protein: CATSDFNRGGINEQFF

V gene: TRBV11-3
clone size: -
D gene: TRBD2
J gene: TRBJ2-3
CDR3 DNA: TGTGCCAGCAGCTTACTAGCGGGGGGGCCGGGCACAGATACGCAGTATTTT
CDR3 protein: CASSLLAGGPGTDTQYF

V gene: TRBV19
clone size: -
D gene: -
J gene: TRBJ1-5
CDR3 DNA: TGTGCCAGTAGTATAGAATTTTTGGGAGGGAACAATCAGCCCCAGCATTTT
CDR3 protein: CASSIEFLGGNNQPQHF

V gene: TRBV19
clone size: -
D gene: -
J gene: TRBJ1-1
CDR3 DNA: TGTGCCAGTAGTATAGCTGGCAGTGAAGCTTTCTTT
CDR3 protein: CASSIAGSEAFF

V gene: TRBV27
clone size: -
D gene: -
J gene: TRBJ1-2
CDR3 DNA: TGTGCCAGCAGTTCCGGGAACTATGGCTACACCTTC
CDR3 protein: CASSSGNYGYTF

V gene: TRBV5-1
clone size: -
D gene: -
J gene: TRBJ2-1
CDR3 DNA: TGCGCCAGCAGCTTGGTCAACAATGAGCAGTTCTTC
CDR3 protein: CASSLVNNEQFF

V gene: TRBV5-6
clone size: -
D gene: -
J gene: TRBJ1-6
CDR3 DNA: TGTGCCAGCAGCTCCCCCGCGGGGCTGGGTAATTCACCCCTCCACTTT
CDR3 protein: CASSSPAGLGNSPLHF

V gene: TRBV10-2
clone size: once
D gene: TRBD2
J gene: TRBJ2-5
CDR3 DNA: TGCGCCAGCAGTGTGGTTCTAGCGGGGCTAGGGGAGACCCAGTACTTC
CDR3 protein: CASSVVLAGLGETQYF

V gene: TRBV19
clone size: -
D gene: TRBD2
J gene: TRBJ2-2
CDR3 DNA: TGTGCCAGTAGTGATCGGGGGGGATCCACCGGGGAGCTGTTTTTT
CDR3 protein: CASSDRGGSTGELFF

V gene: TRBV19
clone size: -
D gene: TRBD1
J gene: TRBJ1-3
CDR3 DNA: TGTGCCAGTAGTCCAGGGACAGGGGGCTACTCTGGAAACACCATATATTTT
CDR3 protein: CASSPGTGGYSGNTIYF

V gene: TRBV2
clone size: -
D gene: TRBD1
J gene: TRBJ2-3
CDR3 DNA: TGTGCCAGCAGAGCTACAGGGGCCGGCACAGATACGCAGTATTTT
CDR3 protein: CASRATGAGTDTQYF

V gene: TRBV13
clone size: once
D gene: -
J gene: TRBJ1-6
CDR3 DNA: TGTGCCAGCAGCTTACTTGCCAGTAATTCACCCCTCCACTTT
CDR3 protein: CASSLLASNSPLHF

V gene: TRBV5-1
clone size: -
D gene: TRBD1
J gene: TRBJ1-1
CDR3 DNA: TGCGCCAGCAGCTTAGCTCAGGGGGGTGAAGCTTTCTTT
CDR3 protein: CASSLAQGGEAFF

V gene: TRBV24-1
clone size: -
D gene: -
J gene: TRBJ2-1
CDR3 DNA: TGTGCCACCAGTGATTTCTCGTGGGCCGGGGATGAGCAGTTCTTC
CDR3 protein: CATSDFSWAGDEQFF

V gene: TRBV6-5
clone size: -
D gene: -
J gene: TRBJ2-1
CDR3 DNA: TGTGCCAGCTTAGGACTCACCAATGAGCAGTTCTTC
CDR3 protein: CASLGLTNEQFF

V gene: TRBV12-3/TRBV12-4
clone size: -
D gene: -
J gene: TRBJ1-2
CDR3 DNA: TGTGCCAGCAGTTCAGACAGCTATGGCTACACCTTC
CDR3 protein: CASSSDSYGYTF

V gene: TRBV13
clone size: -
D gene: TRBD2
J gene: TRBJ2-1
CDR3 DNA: TGTGCCAGCAGCTTTACTAGCGGGGGGCGGTCCTACAATGAGCAGTTCTTC
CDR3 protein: CASSFTSGGRSYNEQFF

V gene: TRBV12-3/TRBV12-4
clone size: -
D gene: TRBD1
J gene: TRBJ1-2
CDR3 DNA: TGTGCCAGCAGTTTGGGACAGAGCTATGGCTACACCTTC
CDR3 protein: CASSLGQSYGYTF

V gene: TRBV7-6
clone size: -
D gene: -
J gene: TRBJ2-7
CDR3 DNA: TGTGCCAGCAGCTTAGCGGCAGGGGCGGGTGAGCAGTACTTC
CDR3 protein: CASSLAAGAGEQYF

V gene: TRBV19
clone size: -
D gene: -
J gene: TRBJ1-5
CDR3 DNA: TGTGCCAGTAGCCAGGGAAATAGCAATCAGCCCCAGCATTTT
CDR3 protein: CASSQGNSNQPQHF

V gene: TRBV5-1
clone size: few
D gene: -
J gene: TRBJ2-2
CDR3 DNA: TGCGCCAGCAGCTCCGACAGATCCGCGAACACCGGGGAGCTGTTTTTT
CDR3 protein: CASSSDRSANTGELFF

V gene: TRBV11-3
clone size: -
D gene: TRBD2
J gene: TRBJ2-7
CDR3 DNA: TGTGCCAGCAGCTTGGGACTACCATACGAGCAGTACTTC
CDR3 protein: CASSLGLPYEQYF

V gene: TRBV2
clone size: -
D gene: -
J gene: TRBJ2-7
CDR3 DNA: TGTGCCAGCAGTGCGGGGATCCGCTACGAGCAGTACTTC
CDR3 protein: CASSAGIRYEQYF

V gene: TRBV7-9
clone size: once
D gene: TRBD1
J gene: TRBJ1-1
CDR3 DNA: TGTGCCAGCAGCCCGAAAGGGGACAGCTCCTCAAGGGACACTGAAGCTTTCTTT
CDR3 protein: CASSPKGDSSSRDTEAFF

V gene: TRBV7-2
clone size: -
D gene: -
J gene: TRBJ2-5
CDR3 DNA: TGTGCCAGCAGCTTATCGCCAGGGCTACAAGAGACCCAGTACTTC
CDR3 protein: CASSLSPGLQETQYF

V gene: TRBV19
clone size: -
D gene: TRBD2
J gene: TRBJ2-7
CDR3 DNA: TGTGCCAGTAGTATGGGGAGGGCAGACGAGCAGTACTTC
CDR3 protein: CASSMGRADEQYF